This T cell receptor beta chain stems from a study of read filtering for tumor transcriptome and immune sequencing. Turning to the study itself: By R-ISS, stages I, II and III held around 8, 15 and 7 patients. RNA-seq yielded only about 75 to 1273 TCR reads, IR-seq about 4.05 to 11 million. Study findings and constraints: The sorted CD138-negative fraction was a mixed bone marrow immune population, not purified T cells.

CDR1 is MDHEN and CDR2 is SYDVKM in the germline V gene. The CDR3 has 12 amino acids. Unmatched junction bases numbered 3, after V lost 6 bases and J lost 8 bases. This clonotype was seen at least ten times. Antigen specificity is unknown. Bone marrow was sampled from every patient at the time of active disease. This library used roughly 370 ng RNA and molecular barcoded adaptors spanning alpha/delta and beta/gamma chains. TCRdb reanalysed the reads using MiXCR and keeps one entry per CDR3 protein. The repertoire holds some 120,000 distinct CDR3 sequences, approximately 12% seen once, with 11% in the top ten.

The V gene is TRBV28, the J gene TRBJ2-1, with 8 nucleotides matching TRBD1. This sequence was found in a donor over 35 with multiple myeloma. The sample comprised a population of CD138-negative cells sorted from bone marrow. The chain's CDR3 is CASRIQGDEQFF. The CDR3 DNA is TGTGCCAGCAGGATACAGGGGGATGAGCAGTTCTTC.